The clone carrying this T cell receptor (beta chain) was counted many times. The data belong to a study of CD8 T cells in ankylosing spondylitis. V was trimmed by 6 bases and J by 0 bases, leaving 12 bases between them. Germline V gives CDR1 MNHNS, CDR2 SASEGT. The CDR3 runs 15 residues. TCRdb independently ran MiXCR on the 5' RACE reads; one entry per CDR3 protein. The top ten clones hold roughly 15% of a sample with about 150,000 distinct CDR3 sequences, roughly 44% of them seen once. The chain links TRBV6-1 to TRBJ1-3; D is undetermined. The receptor was derived from a male donor with ankylosing spondylitis. The sequencing sample was made of synovial fluid, either unsorted or a sorted T cell fraction (not recorded which). DNA for the CDR3: TGTGCCAGCAGCACCGCTTTTGCCTCTGGAAACACCATATATTTT. Its translation: CASSTAFASGNTIYF.